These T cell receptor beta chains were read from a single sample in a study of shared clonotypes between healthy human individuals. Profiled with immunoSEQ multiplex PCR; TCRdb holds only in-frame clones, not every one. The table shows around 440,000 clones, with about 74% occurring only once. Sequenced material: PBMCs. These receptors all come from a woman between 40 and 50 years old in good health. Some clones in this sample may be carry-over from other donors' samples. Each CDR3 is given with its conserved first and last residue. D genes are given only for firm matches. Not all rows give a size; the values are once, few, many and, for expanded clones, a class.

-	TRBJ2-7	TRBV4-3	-	CASSQDGTGAQCEQYF	TGCGCCAGCAGCCAAGACGGGACGGGGGCTCAATGCGAGCAGTACTTC
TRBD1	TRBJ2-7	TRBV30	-	CAWSPGQASSYEQYF	TGTGCCTGGAGTCCCGGACAGGCCTCCTCCTACGAGCAGTACTTC
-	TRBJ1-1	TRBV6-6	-	CASSTGAQAFF	TGTGCCAGCAGTACGGGGGCGCAGGCTTTCTTT
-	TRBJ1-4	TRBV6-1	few	CASSEGEVGGEKLFF	TGTGCCAGCAGTGAAGGCGAGGTGGGGGGTGAAAAACTGTTTTTT
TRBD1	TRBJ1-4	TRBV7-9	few	CASSEGQGIGKLFF	TGTGCCAGCAGCGAAGGACAGGGGATAGGAAAACTGTTTTTT
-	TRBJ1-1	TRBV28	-	CASSSDRVEAFF	TGTGCCAGCAGTTCCGACCGGGTAGAGGCTTTCTTT
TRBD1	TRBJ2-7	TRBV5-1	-	CASSLAGTGLSYEQYF	TGCGCCAGCAGCTTGGCCGGGACAGGGCTCTCCTACGAGCAGTACTTC
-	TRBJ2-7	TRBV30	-	CAWSEGREPYEQYF	TGTGCCTGGAGTGAAGGCAGGGAACCCTACGAGCAGTACTTC
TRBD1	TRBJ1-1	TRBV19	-	CASSNGQAWNTEAFF	TGTGCCAGTAGTAACGGACAGGCCTGGAACACTGAAGCTTTCTTT
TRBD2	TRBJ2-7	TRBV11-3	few	CASSLYWASGRYEQYF	TGTGCCAGCAGCTTATATTGGGCTAGCGGGCGGTACGAGCAGTACTTC
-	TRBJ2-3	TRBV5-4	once	CASSLAWEDTQYF	TGTGCCAGCAGCTTGGCCTGGGAGGATACGCAGTATTTT
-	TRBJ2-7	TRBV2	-	CASAGQNYEQYF	TGTGCCAGCGCCGGACAGAACTACGAGCAGTACTTC
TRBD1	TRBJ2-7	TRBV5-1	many	CASSSNDRGYEQYF	TGCGCCAGCAGCTCTAACGACAGGGGCTACGAGCAGTACTTC
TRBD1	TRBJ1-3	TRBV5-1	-	CASSLGTGAGNTIYF	TGCGCCAGCAGCTTGGGAACAGGGGCTGGAAACACCATATATTTT
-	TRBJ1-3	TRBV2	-	CASSAGYSGNTIYF	TGTGCCAGCAGTGCAGGGTATTCTGGAAACACCATATATTTT
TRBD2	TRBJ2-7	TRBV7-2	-	CASSLAGPTYEQYF	TGTGCCAGCAGCCTAGCGGGCCCTACCTACGAGCAGTACTTC
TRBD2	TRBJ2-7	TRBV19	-	CASTPGGFSTYEQYF	TGTGCCAGTACCCCGGGAGGTTTCTCAACCTACGAGCAGTACTTC
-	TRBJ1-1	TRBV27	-	CASSPWHRPYEAFF	TGTGCCAGCAGTCCATGGCACAGGCCCTATGAAGCTTTCTTT
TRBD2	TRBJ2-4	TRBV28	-	CASSSPGALVWREGSLQYF	TGTGCCAGCAGTTCCCCCGGGGCCCTAGTCTGGCGGGAGGGTAGTCTCCAGTACTTC
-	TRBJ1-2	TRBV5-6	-	CASSLEPGRNYGYTF	TGTGCCAGCAGCTTGGAGCCAGGGAGGAACTATGGCTACACCTTC
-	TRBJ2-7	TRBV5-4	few	CASSFSDSPYEQYF	TGTGCCAGCAGCTTCTCGGACAGCCCTTACGAGCAGTACTTC
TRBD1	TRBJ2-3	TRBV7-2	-	CASSLAPTGNTDTQYF	TGTGCCAGCAGCTTAGCGCCGACAGGGAACACAGATACGCAGTATTTT
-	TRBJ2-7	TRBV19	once	CASSIGGGEQYF	TGTGCCAGTAGTATTGGGGGTGGCGAGCAGTACTTC
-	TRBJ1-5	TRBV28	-	CASSLFLQPQHF	TGTGCCAGCAGTTTATTCCTTCAGCCCCAGCATTTT
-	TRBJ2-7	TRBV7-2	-	CASSLRGGPGSYEQYF	TGTGCCAGCAGCTTACGGGGAGGACCGGGGAGCTACGAGCAGTACTTC
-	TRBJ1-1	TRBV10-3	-	CAISESFNEAFF	TGTGCCATCAGTGAGTCCTTTAATGAAGCTTTCTTT
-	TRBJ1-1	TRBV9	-	CASSGRDTWGTEAFF	TGTGCCAGCAGCGGAAGGGACACCTGGGGCACTGAAGCTTTCTTT
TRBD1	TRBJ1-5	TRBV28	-	CASTPMGTGKRQPQHF	TGTGCCAGCACCCCGATGGGGACAGGCAAACGCCAGCCCCAGCATTTT
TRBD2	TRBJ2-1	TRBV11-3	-	CASSLSGDYNEQFF	TGTGCCAGCAGCCTTAGCGGGGATTACAATGAGCAGTTCTTC
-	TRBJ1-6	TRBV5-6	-	CASSPRVKAGNSPLHF	TGTGCCAGCAGCCCTAGGGTCAAGGCCGGGAATTCACCCCTCCACTTT
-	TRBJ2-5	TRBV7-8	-	CASSLRYETVREQYF	TGTGCCAGCAGCTTGAGGTATGAGACAGTCAGGGAGCAGTACTTC
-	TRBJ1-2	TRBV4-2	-	CASSQDLGGFGYGYTF	TGTGCCAGCAGCCAAGATTTGGGGGGGTTCGGCTATGGCTACACCTTC
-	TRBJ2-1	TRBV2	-	CASTTRAYNEQFF	TGTGCCAGCACCACTCGGGCCTACAATGAGCAGTTCTTC
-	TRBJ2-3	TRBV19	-	CASSGPQDTQYF	TGTGCCTCCTCAGGGCCCCAGGATACGCAGTATTTT
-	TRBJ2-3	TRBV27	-	CASSPSNWGRTDTQYF	TGTGCCAGCAGTCCGTCCAATTGGGGGCGCACAGATACGCAGTATTTT
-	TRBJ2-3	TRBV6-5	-	CASSYELAGTDTQYF	TGTGCCAGCAGTTACGAGCTAGCAGGCACAGATACGCAGTATTTT
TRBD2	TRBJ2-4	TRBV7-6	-	CASSLGFLRGGAKNIQYF	TGTGCCAGCAGCTTAGGCTTTTTGCGGGGGGGCGCCAAAAACATTCAGTACTTC
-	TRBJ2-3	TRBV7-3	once	CASSLSRAGDTQYF	TGTGCCAGCAGCTTAAGCCGCGCTGGCGATACGCAGTATTTT
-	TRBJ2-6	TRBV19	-	CASSIRPYSGANVLTF	TGTGCCAGTAGTATAAGACCGTACTCTGGGGCCAACGTCCTGACTTTC
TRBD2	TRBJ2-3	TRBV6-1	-	CASRTSGGTDTQYF	TGTGCCAGCAGGACTAGCGGGGGCACAGATACGCAGTATTTT
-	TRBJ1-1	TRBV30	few	CAWGAGVGAFF	TGTGCCTGGGGGGCAGGGGTCGGGGCTTTCTTT
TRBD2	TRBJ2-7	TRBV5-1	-	CASSFGTSSYEQYF	TGCGCCAGCAGCTTCGGGACTAGCTCCTACGAGCAGTACTTC
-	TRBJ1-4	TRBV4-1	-	CASSQVGGRGEKLFF	TGCGCCAGCAGCCAAGTGGGGGGCCGGGGTGAAAAACTGTTTTTT
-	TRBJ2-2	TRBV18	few	CASSPDRNTGELFF	TGTGCCAGCTCACCCGACAGAAACACCGGGGAGCTGTTTTTT
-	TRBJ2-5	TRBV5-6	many	CASSLGTRGETQYF	TGTGCCAGCAGCCTTGGGACCCGGGGGGAGACCCAGTACTTC
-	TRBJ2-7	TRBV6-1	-	CASSEDSGTASYEQYF	TGTGCCAGCAGTGAAGACTCCGGGACCGCGTCCTACGAGCAGTACTTC
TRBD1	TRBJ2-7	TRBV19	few	CASSGTGYSYEQYF	TGTGCCAGTAGTGGGACAGGCTACTCCTACGAGCAGTACTTC
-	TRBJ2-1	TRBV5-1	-	CASSLADRGNEQFF	TGCGCCAGCAGCTTGGCCGATCGGGGAAATGAGCAGTTCTTC
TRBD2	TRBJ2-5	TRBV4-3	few	CASSQEEAGGAQYF	TGCGCCAGCAGCCAAGAAGAGGCTGGGGGGGCCCAGTACTTC
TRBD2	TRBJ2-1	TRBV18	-	CASSREGDNEQFF	TGTGCCAGCTCCCGGGAGGGCGACAATGAGCAGTTCTTC
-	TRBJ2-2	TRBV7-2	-	CASSLSRNANTGELFF	TGTGCCAGCAGCTTATCGAGAAACGCGAACACCGGGGAGCTGTTTTTT
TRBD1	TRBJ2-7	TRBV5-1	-	CASSGGTGQVYEQYF	TGCGCCAGCAGCGGGGGGACAGGGCAGGTCTACGAGCAGTACTTC
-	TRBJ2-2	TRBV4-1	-	CASSLQGTGELFF	TGCGCCAGCAGCCTCCAAGGGACCGGGGAGCTGTTTTTT
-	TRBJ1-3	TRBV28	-	CASSSGTYGNTIYF	TGTGCCAGCAGTTCAGGGACGTACGGAAACACCATATATTTT
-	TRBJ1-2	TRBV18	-	CASSPGRGGYGYTF	TGTGCCAGCTCACCAGGGAGGGGCGGCTATGGCTACACCTTC
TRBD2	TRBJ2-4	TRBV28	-	CASSLLSGISVAKNIQYF	TGTGCCAGCAGTTTACTTAGCGGGATCTCCGTAGCCAAAAACATTCAGTACTTC
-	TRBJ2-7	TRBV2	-	CASRGRTYEQYF	TGTGCCAGCAGAGGACGGACCTACGAGCAGTACTTC
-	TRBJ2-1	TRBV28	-	CASSLTLEQFF	TGTGCCAGCAGTCTGACCCTAGAGCAGTTCTTC
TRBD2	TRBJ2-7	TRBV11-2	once	CASSSLIAGGLYEQYF	TGTGCCAGCAGCTCGTTAATAGCGGGAGGACTCTACGAGCAGTACTTC
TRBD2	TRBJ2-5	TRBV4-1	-	CASSQEGVAGGDQTQYF	TGCGCCAGCAGCCAAGAAGGAGTGGCGGGGGGGGACCAGACCCAGTACTTC